Ten or more counts support the clone carrying this T cell receptor (beta chain). As yet, its antigen is unknown. Amplified regions were TCR beta CDR3 sequences from RNA transcripts. The HTBI set primed first-round TCR CDR3 RT-PCR. TCRdb re-called the multiplex PCR reads with MiXCR, one entry per CDR3 protein. Among hundreds of thousands of distinct CDR3 sequences, 15% to 20% were seen once, and the ten largest hold 3.5% to 4%. Germline CDR1 and CDR2: LNHNV and YYDKDF (reference sequence). The ends lost 1 base at V and 4 bases at J; junction bases unmatched: 18. CDR3 size: 20 residues. The data belong to a study of T cells in Graves' hyperthyroidism and ophthalmopathy. Overall study findings and caveats: Ophthalmopathy stood apart from stable hyperthyroidism in a 13 V-J model. The blood repertoire included most of the expanded thyroid clonotypes above 0.001. A median around 6.4 months before onset, the model predicted ophthalmopathy.

This clonotype was sampled from a woman in her twenties or thirties with Graves' hyperthyroidism. Sequenced material: blood. V and J are TRBV15 and TRBJ2-3; 9 bases are a match to TRBD2. CDR3 nucleotides: TGTGCCACCAGCAGAGCCCGATCGGTAATGACTAGCGGCAAGGCAGATACGCAGTATTTT. This codes for CATSRARSVMTSGKADTQYF.